This is a list of T cell receptor beta chains from one sample in a study of blood T cell repertoires in COVID-19. Measured with immunoSEQ multiplex PCR; TCRdb has only the in-frame clones, and not every one. The table has roughly 380,000 clones, roughly 84% seen once. The sequencing sample was made of PBMCs or T cells enriched from blood (not recorded which). The receptors were sampled from a woman aged 25 to 39 who had recovered from COVID-19. Each CDR3 is given with its conserved first and last residue. D genes are given only for firm matches. Only some rows state a clone size, as once, few, many or a class for expanded clones.

clone_size: NA
d_call: NA
v_call: TRBV11-2
j_call: TRBJ2-1
cdr3_nt: TGTGCCAGCAGCCCGCCCAGGTATGAGCAGTTCTTC
cdr3_aa: CASSPPRYEQFF

clone_size: NA
d_call: NA
v_call: TRBV5-1
j_call: TRBJ2-7
cdr3_nt: TGCGCCAGCAGAGGGGTAGCGGCCTACGAGCAGTACTTC
cdr3_aa: CASRGVAAYEQYF

clone_size: NA
d_call: NA
v_call: TRBV28
j_call: TRBJ1-2
cdr3_nt: TGTGCCAGCAGGAGGCTGAACTATGGCTACACCTTC
cdr3_aa: CASRRLNYGYTF

clone_size: NA
d_call: TRBD2
v_call: TRBV27
j_call: TRBJ2-3
cdr3_nt: TGTGCCAGCAGTTTGATAGCGGGAGCGGTAACAGATACGCAGTATTTT
cdr3_aa: CASSLIAGAVTDTQYF

clone_size: NA
d_call: TRBD1
v_call: TRBV28
j_call: TRBJ1-3
cdr3_nt: TGTGCCAGCAGACAGGGGGCTAAGAACACCATATATTTT
cdr3_aa: CASRQGAKNTIYF

clone_size: NA
d_call: NA
v_call: TRBV9
j_call: TRBJ2-1
cdr3_nt: TGTGCCAGCAGTCACCCCTTAGAACATGAGCAGTTCTTC
cdr3_aa: CASSHPLEHEQFF

clone_size: once
d_call: TRBD2
v_call: TRBV12-3/TRBV12-4
j_call: TRBJ2-1
cdr3_nt: TGTGCCAGCAGTGCGCCCGGGGGGGAGCAGTTCTTC
cdr3_aa: CASSAPGGEQFF

clone_size: NA
d_call: NA
v_call: TRBV18
j_call: TRBJ1-1
cdr3_nt: TGTGCCAGCTCTCGGGGGACGGGGGTAGTGAACACTGAAGCTTTCTTT
cdr3_aa: CASSRGTGVVNTEAFF

clone_size: NA
d_call: TRBD1
v_call: TRBV11-2
j_call: TRBJ2-7
cdr3_nt: TGTGCCAGCAGCGCCGGGACAGGGAACGAGCAGTACTTC
cdr3_aa: CASSAGTGNEQYF

clone_size: NA
d_call: NA
v_call: TRBV10-3
j_call: TRBJ1-3
cdr3_nt: TGTGCCGTCCGGAGCGGGCAGTCAGGAAACACCATATATTTT
cdr3_aa: CAVRSGQSGNTIYF

clone_size: NA
d_call: NA
v_call: TRBV5-4
j_call: TRBJ1-4
cdr3_nt: TGTGCCAGCAGCCGACAGGAGGCTGTTGAAAAACTGTTTTTT
cdr3_aa: CASSRQEAVEKLFF

clone_size: NA
d_call: TRBD2
v_call: TRBV5-1
j_call: TRBJ2-5
cdr3_nt: TGCGCCAGCAAACTAGCGGGAGGGAGTCGCGAGACCCAGTACTTC
cdr3_aa: CASKLAGGSRETQYF

clone_size: NA
d_call: TRBD1
v_call: TRBV4-1
j_call: TRBJ1-2
cdr3_nt: TGCGCCAGCAGCCCTCGGACAGGGGGGAGCTATGGCTACACCTTC
cdr3_aa: CASSPRTGGSYGYTF

clone_size: NA
d_call: NA
v_call: TRBV7-2
j_call: TRBJ2-2
cdr3_nt: TGTGCCAGCAGCTTAGGCGGGGCCGTGACCGGGGAGCTGTTTTTT
cdr3_aa: CASSLGGAVTGELFF

clone_size: once
d_call: NA
v_call: TRBV5-1
j_call: TRBJ1-3
cdr3_nt: TGCGCCAGCAGCTTGGCGGCAGGCGCTGGAAACACCATATATTTT
cdr3_aa: CASSLAAGAGNTIYF

clone_size: NA
d_call: NA
v_call: TRBV28
j_call: TRBJ1-4
cdr3_nt: TGTGCCAGCAGCCCGTCCAGTAATGAAAAACTGTTTTTT
cdr3_aa: CASSPSSNEKLFF

clone_size: NA
d_call: NA
v_call: TRBV28
j_call: TRBJ1-2
cdr3_nt: TGTGCCAGCAGGGTCCAGAACTATGGCTACACCTTC
cdr3_aa: CASRVQNYGYTF

clone_size: NA
d_call: TRBD1
v_call: TRBV19
j_call: TRBJ1-2
cdr3_nt: TGTGCCAGTAATATGGCGGGACAGGGGGGTTCTGGCTACACCTTC
cdr3_aa: CASNMAGQGGSGYTF

clone_size: NA
d_call: TRBD2
v_call: TRBV6-6
j_call: TRBJ2-7
cdr3_nt: TGTGCCAGCAGTATGACGGGGGGCGAGCAGTACTTC
cdr3_aa: CASSMTGGEQYF

clone_size: NA
d_call: NA
v_call: TRBV19
j_call: TRBJ2-7
cdr3_nt: TGTGCCAGTAGTCCCCTGGCGGGAACAACCTACGAGCAGTACTTC
cdr3_aa: CASSPLAGTTYEQYF

clone_size: NA
d_call: TRBD2
v_call: TRBV3-1/TRBV3-2
j_call: TRBJ2-2
cdr3_nt: TGTGCCACCGATACCGGGACTAGCGGGGGCGACACCGGGGAGCTGTTTTTT
cdr3_aa: CATDTGTSGGDTGELFF

clone_size: NA
d_call: NA
v_call: TRBV5-4
j_call: TRBJ2-1
cdr3_nt: TGTGCCAGCAGCGACGGACTAACAAACAATGAGCAGTTCTTC
cdr3_aa: CASSDGLTNNEQFF